One and the same sample provided the 5 T cell receptor beta chains below, sequenced in a study of human T cells and chemical hapten exposure. Described time point: patch test 2, 6 weeks after DPC sensitization. Treatment in this sample: therapeutic diphenylcyclopropenone sensitization with weekly scalp DPC. MiXCR, applied by TCRdb to the RACE reads, yields one record per CDR3 protein. The profile shows about 400,000 distinct CDR3 sequences, roughly 6.3% of them singletons. The material was whole blood, obtained in connection with sensitization to the hapten diphenylcyclopropenone (DPC). These receptors were taken from a young woman with alopecia areata. Some clones in this sample may be carry-over from other donors' samples.

In its sample, this clonotype was seen a few times. The chain has TRBV6-6 and TRBJ1-1; the D is unclear. From germline, CDR1 is MNHNY and CDR2 SVGAGI (reference sequence). There are 14 residues in the CDR3. Trimming took off 7 bases at V and 0 bases at J, with 12 bases between the two ends. The CDR3 coding sequence is TGTGCCAGCATCTTGATTGGTATGAACACTGAAGCTTTCTTT. Its protein is CASILIGMNTEAFF.

The table lists this clonotype with a few counts. The V and J genes are TRBV12-3 or TRBV12-4 and TRBJ2-2; 9 nucleotides line up with TRBD2. After removal of 5 bases from V and 5 bases from J, the junction contained 6 bases not matched to a gene. The CDR3 runs to 15 residues. This CDR3 is CASSPGGGDTGELFF. The CDR3 bases are TGTGCCAGCAGTCCCGGCGGGGGGGATACCGGGGAGCTGTTTTTT.

The sample holds many counts of this clonotype. The chain recombines TRBV5-1 with TRBJ1-4, with no clear D. The CDR3 is 17 amino acids. Germline CDR1 is SGHRS and CDR2 is YFSETQ. V shed 0 bases and J shed 7 bases, with 19 bases lying between them. The CDR3: CASSLAISGPTGEKLFF. The DNA of the CDR3 is TGCGCCAGCAGCTTGGCAATATCCGGACCAACGGGTGAAAAACTGTTTTTT.

This chain connects TRBV12-3 or TRBV12-4 to TRBJ2-3; D is perhaps TRBD2 (5 bases). Deletions cut 7 bases from V and 4 bases from J, with 18 bases between. The CDR3 length is 15 residues. The CDR3 here is CASKRAQISADTQYF. The CDR3 DNA sequence: TGTGCCAGCAAGAGGGCCCAAATCAGCGCAGATACGCAGTATTTT.

This clonotype has a count of ten or more. The chain has TRBV13 and TRBJ2-3; 12 bases are shared with TRBD2. CDR3 size: 16 residues. Germline V lookup: CDR1 PRHDT, CDR2 FYEKMQ (reference sequence). Trimming removed 4 bases from V and 4 bases from J; junction bases left unmatched: 6. This chain's CDR3 is CASSSRLAGVADTQYF. CDR3 bases: TGTGCCAGCAGCTCCCGACTAGCGGGGGTCGCAGATACGCAGTATTTT.